A single sample gave rise to the 3 T cell receptor beta chains below, sequenced in a study of T-cell memory formation after mild COVID-19. Using its own MiXCR run on the 5' RACE reads, TCRdb lists one record per CDR3 protein. This sample yields about 350,000 distinct CDR3 sequences, of which roughly 15% are seen a single time; 22% belongs to the top ten. The specimen sequenced was PBMCs or a T cell subset sorted from them (not recorded which). Receptor source: a man younger than 35 who had mild COVID-19 (a few samples of this study predate the infection). Cell type and time point are not known.

The chain combines TRBV6-1 with TRBJ2-4, with D perhaps matching TRBD1 (5 bases). Trimming removed 4 bases at V and 0 bases at J, with 13 bases between. CDR1 MNHNS and CDR2 SASEGT come from the germline V gene. The CDR3 totals 16 residues. CDR3 DNA sequence: TGTGCCAGCAGTGGCAAGACAGTGCAAGCCAAAAACATTCAGTACTTC. Its translation is CASSGKTVQAKNIQYF.

This clonotype was detected many times. The CDR3 bases are TGCGCCAGCAGCCAAGGGGCGGACGAGCAGTACTTC. As protein: CASSQGADEQYF. The gene calls are TRBV4-3 and TRBJ2-7; D unclear. V lost 1 base to trimming and J lost 5 bases, with 6 bases between them. The CDR3 is 12 amino acids. The germline V gene encodes CDR1 LGHNA and CDR2 YSLEER.

A few counts support this clonotype. The rearrangement joins TRBV7-2 to TRBJ1-5, with TRBD1 matching 9 bases. The germline V gene has CDR1 SGHTA and CDR2 FQGNSA. The CDR3 totals 16 residues. V lost 5 bases and J lost 8; bases outside the gene matches: 13. DNA for the CDR3: TGTGCCAGCAGCGCTCAGACAGGGGGAGGTAGGGAGCCCCAGCATTTT. It encodes CASSAQTGGGREPQHF.